This passage covers 25 T cell receptor beta chains from one sample sequenced in a study of CD8+CD57+ T cells in acquired aplastic anemia. By flow cytometry, patients selected for sequencing had shown an expansion of CD8+CD57+ cells. Genomic DNA, serving as template, underwent TCR beta VDJ and CDR3 profiling. One entry per CDR3 protein, called by TCRdb with MiXCR from the reads. The sample has 100,000 to 150,000 distinct CDR3 sequences; 55% to 70% are singletons. Sequencing was done on a sample of sorted CD4+, CD8+, or CD8+CD57+ T cells (not recorded which) from PBMCs. The receptors were gathered from a human donor with aplastic anemia.

The chain couples TRBV28 to TRBJ2-3; D gene unclear. Trimming pared 4 bases from V and 3 bases from J, leaving 14 bases between. Germline loops: CDR1 MDHEN, CDR2 SYDVKM. The CDR3 spans 15 residues. CDR3 nucleotides: TGTGCCAGCAGTTCCAGGTCGTCAGGTACAGATACGCAGTATTTT. It yields the protein CASSSRSSGTDTQYF.

This chain joins TRBV20-1 and TRBJ2-1; D is undetermined. The CDR3 loop spans 12 amino acids. V lost 6 bases, J lost 7 bases, and 13 bases lay in between. Germline V lookup: CDR1 DFQATT, CDR2 SNEGSKA (reference sequence). The CDR3 reads CSATMVRNEQFF. The CDR3, as DNA: TGCAGTGCCACCATGGTCAGGAATGAGCAGTTCTTC.

The chain carries TRBV3-1 and TRBJ1-5, with 7 positions matching TRBD1. The trim removed 4 bases at V and 7 bases at J, leaving 4 bases unmatched. The CDR3 runs to 13 residues. The germline CDR1 and CDR2 sequences are LGHDT and YNNKEL (reference sequence). CDR3 loop: CASSPTGLQPQHF. CDR3 sequence (DNA): TGTGCCAGCAGCCCGACAGGGTTGCAGCCCCAGCATTTT.

The J gene is TRBJ2-5, the V gene TRBV19, with 8 bases identical to TRBD1. This CDR3 contains 14 residues. Germline trimming cut 9 bases from V and 4 bases from J; bases unmatched to any gene: 10. Germline-derived CDR1 and CDR2 are LNHDA and SQIVND (reference sequence). CDR3 DNA sequence: TGTGCCAGCCTAGGGACAGGACCTAGAGAGACCCAGTACTTC. Its protein is CASLGTGPRETQYF.

For this clonotype: One junction end does not reproduce the germline sequence, and a read error may be involved. J is TRBJ1-2 and V is TRBV7-9; a weak D match, TRBD1 (6 bases). The CDR3 has 13 amino acids. Per the germline V gene, CDR1 is SEHNR and CDR2 is FQNEAQ (reference sequence). This CDR3 is CASSQGGNYGFTF. As DNA, the CDR3 is TGTGCCAGCAGCCAAGGGGGTAACTATGGCTTCACCTTC. Based on the CDR3 plus reference TRBV7-9 and TRBJ1-2, the full variable domain is DTGVSQNPRHKITKRGQNVTFRCDPISEHNRLYWYRQTLGQGPEFLTYFQNEAQLEKSRLLSDRFSAERPKGSFSTLEIQRTEQGDSAMYLCASSQGGNYGFTFGSGTRLTVV.

The chain is built from TRBV6-1 and TRBJ1-2, with 8 bases that match TRBD1. In germline, CDR1 is MNHNS, CDR2 SASEGT. The CDR3 length is 16 residues. The V segment lost 1 base and the J segment 4 bases; nucleotides outside the gene matches: 8. Here the CDR3 DNA reads TGTGCCAGCAGTGAAGGGGGCAGGGGGCGCCTCTATGGCTACACCTTC. Protein: CASSEGGRGRLYGYTF.

The J gene is TRBJ2-7, the V gene TRBV10-3, with D perhaps matching TRBD2 (5 bases). The V gene lost 6 bases and the J gene lost 5 bases, with 17 bases spanning the gap. This CDR3 has 14 residues. Germline CDR1 ENHRY, CDR2 SYGVKD. CDR3 coding DNA: TGTGCCATCAGACCTAGCCCCTGGTGGAACGAGCAGTACTTC. It translates to CAIRPSPWWNEQYF.

This clonotype has only a few counts. Being one base from a much bigger clone, this may be a read error. The chain employs TRBV2 and TRBJ2-7; D ambiguous. Germline assignment: CDR1 SNHLY and CDR2 FYNNEI. The CDR3 is 10 amino acids. In DNA, the CDR3 is TGTGCCAGCGGCCCGACGGAGAACCACTTC. Protein product: CASGPTENHF. Full variable domain (outside the CDR3, taken from reference TRBV2 and TRBJ2-7): EPEVTQTPSHQVTQMGQEVILRCVPISNHLYFYWYRQILGQKVEFLVSFYNNEISEKSEIFDDQFSVERPDGSNFTLKIRSTKLEDSAMYFCASGPTENHFGPGTRLTVT.

The CDR3 DNA sequence: TGCAGCGTGATCGGGACTAGCACCTACGAGCAGTACTTC. As protein: CSVIGTSTYEQYF. The gene calls are TRBV29-1 and TRBJ2-7, with 9 bases aligning to TRBD2. CDR1 and CDR2 from the germline V gene are SQVTM and ANQGSEA. This CDR3 spans 13 amino acids. V gave up 6 bases and J gave up 2 bases; unmatched junction bases: 5.

This sequence joins TRBV10-2 and TRBJ1-1; D is unclear. The CDR3 is 14 amino acids. V lost 8 bases and J 4 bases, leaving 17 bases between the germline ends. The germline V gene encodes CDR1 WSHSY and CDR2 SAAADI. The DNA for the CDR3 is TGCGCCAGCGGGAACGGGGTGGGTGGCACTGAAGCTTTCTTT. This gives the protein CASGNGVGGTEAFF.

The chain couples TRBV6-5 to TRBJ1-5; a possible D gene is TRBD1 (5 bases). Germline V CDR1 and CDR2: MNHEY, SVGAGI. This CDR3 has 14 residues. V lost 2 bases and J lost 5, with 10 bases in between. CDR3: CASSYGGRDQPQHF. In DNA form, the CDR3 reads TGTGCCAGCAGTTACGGGGGGAGAGATCAGCCCCAGCATTTT.

The CDR3 region has the DNA TGTGCCACCAGCATGGCGGGGGGCTACCAAGAGACCCAGTACTTC. It codes for CATSMAGGYQETQYF. The J gene is TRBJ2-5, the V gene TRBV15, with 8 bases matching TRBD2. V shed 4 bases and J 0 bases; nucleotides not matched to a gene: 4. CDR3 length: 15 amino acids. Germline V lookup: CDR1 LNHNV, CDR2 YYDKDF (reference sequence).

This sequence joins TRBV29-1 and TRBJ1-3; D is perhaps TRBD1 (6 bases). Deletions cut 4 bases from V and 0 bases from J, with 10 bases between. CDR3 length: 14 amino acids. Germline V lookup: CDR1 SQVTM, CDR2 ANQGSEA. CDR3 loop: CSVGTEYSGNTIYF. DNA of the CDR3: TGCAGCGTTGGGACAGAGTACTCTGGAAACACCATATATTTT.

The rearrangement uses TRBV20-1 and TRBJ2-7; perhaps D is TRBD1 or TRBD2 (6 bases each). Trimming cost V 5 bases and J 5 bases, with 13 bases left between them. This CDR3 comprises 12 residues. Germline CDR1 and CDR2: DFQATT and SNEGSKA (reference sequence). The CDR3, as DNA: TGCAGTGCTCACAGGGACTTCGACGAGCAGTACTTC. Amino acids: CSAHRDFDEQYF.

The chain employs TRBV5-6 and TRBJ1-5; D is perhaps TRBD1 (5 bases). Germline values: CDR1 SGHDT, CDR2 YYEEEE. V gave up 3 bases and J gave up 2 bases, with 9 bases separating them. CDR3 size: 14 residues. CDR3 nucleotides: TGTGCCAGCAGCTCGGGGGAGGGCAATCAGCCCCAGCATTTT. Its translation: CASSSGEGNQPQHF.

This chain joins TRBV2 and TRBJ2-1; D is undetermined. The DNA matches TRBJ2-7 better at its end, which makes the J call doubtful. The germline V gene encodes CDR1 SNHLY and CDR2 FYNNEI. This CDR3 has 13 amino acids. DNA of the CDR3: TGTGCCAGCAGTGGGCAGCGAGACAATGAGCAGTACTTC. Translation gives CASSGQRDNEQYF.

The V call is TRBV12-3 or TRBV12-4, the J call TRBJ2-5, with D perhaps assigned TRBD1 or TRBD2 (6 bases each). Deletions cut 5 bases from V and 1 base from J, with 14 bases between. This CDR3 contains 15 residues. This chain's CDR3 is CASSPPGALQETQYF. DNA of the CDR3: TGTGCCAGCAGTCCACCGGGGGCCCTCCAAGAGACCCAGTACTTC.

This clonotype was recorded many times. The CDR3 DNA sequence: TGCAGCGTTGCCGACGGGGCCCGCTACAATGAGCAGTTCTTC. Protein: CSVADGARYNEQFF. The chain is built from TRBV29-1 and TRBJ2-1; perhaps D is TRBD1 or TRBD2 (5 bases each). CDR1 is SQVTM and CDR2 is ANQGSEA in the germline V gene. There are 14 residues in the CDR3. V dropped 4 bases and J dropped 3 bases, with 13 bases sitting between them.

The chain employs TRBV29-1 and TRBJ2-7; 7 nucleotides match TRBD1. There are 12 residues in the CDR3. The V gene's germline CDR1 is SQVTM and CDR2 ANQGSEA. V gave up 6 bases and J gave up 7 bases; unmatched junction bases: 9. CDR3 sequence: CSVAPTGREQYF. The CDR3 nucleotides read TGCAGCGTAGCCCCGACAGGGCGTGAGCAGTACTTC.

Concerning this clonotype itself: One junction end does not reproduce the germline sequence, and a read error may be involved. CDR3 nucleotides: TGTGCCATCAGTGAATCGGCAAAAAACTATGGCTACACCTTC. Translating it yields CAISESAKNYGYTF. The chain couples TRBV6-1 to TRBJ1-2; no definite D call. CDR3 length equals 14 residues. CDR1 MNHNS and CDR2 SASEGT come from the germline V gene.

This chain connects TRBV5-1 to TRBJ2-7, with 9 bases that match TRBD1. With 1 base clipped from V and 7 bases from J, the junction kept 6 bases outside the gene matches. From germline, CDR1 is SGHRS and CDR2 YFSETQ. The CDR3 length is 14 residues. CDR3 bases: TGCGCCAGCAGCTTGCACGGGACAGGGCTAGAGCAGTACTTC. This encodes CASSLHGTGLEQYF. The full variable domain, with the rest looked up from reference TRBV5-1 and TRBJ2-7, is KAGVTQTPRYLIKTRGQQVTLSCSPISGHRSVSWYQQTPGQGLQFLFEYFSETQRNKGNFPGRFSGRQFSNSRSEMNVSTLELGDSALYLCASSLHGTGLEQYFGPGTRLTVT.

This chain links TRBV12-3 or TRBV12-4 with TRBJ2-5, with D possibly matching TRBD1 (7 bases). V was shortened by 2 bases and J by 4 bases, with 14 bases between the two germline ends. The CDR3 consists of 15 residues. The CDR3 DNA reads TGTGCCAGCAGTTTACAGGGGGGAGAAGGAGAGACCCAGTACTTC. As protein: CASSLQGGEGETQYF.

This clonotype was seen many times. The rearrangement uses TRBV7-2 and TRBJ2-1, with 11 bases matching TRBD2. Germline values: CDR1 SGHTA, CDR2 FQGNSA. The CDR3 sequence is 15 residues long. The trim removed 2 bases at V and 3 bases at J, leaving 0 bases unmatched. CDR3 bases: TGTGCCAGCAGCTTACTAGCGGGAGGCTACAATGAGCAGTTCTTC. Residues: CASSLLAGGYNEQFF. Full variable domain (remainder filled in from reference TRBV7-2 and TRBJ2-1): GAGVSQSPSNKVTEKGKDVELRCDPISGHTALYWYRQSLGQGLEFLIYFQGNSAPDKSGLPSDRFSAERTGGSVSTLTIQRTQQEDSAVYLCASSLLAGGYNEQFFGPGTRLTVL.

At least ten counts were recorded for this clonotype. The junction does not match germline at one end; this may be a read error. CDR3 sequence reads: CATSGDPTGELFF. In nucleotides, the CDR3 is TGTGCCACCAGCGGAGACCCAACCGGGGAGCTGTTTTTT. The chain has TRBV15 and TRBJ2-2; D not certain. This CDR3 spans 13 amino acids. Per the germline V gene, CDR1 is LNHNV and CDR2 is YYDKDF (reference sequence).

The CDR3 bases are TGTGCCACCAGTGGGGACTGGAGCTCCTACAATGAGCAGTTCTTC. Amino acid sequence: CATSGDWSSYNEQFF. The chain combines TRBV24-1 with TRBJ2-1, with D possibly matching TRBD2 (6 bases). Germline values: CDR1 KGHDR, CDR2 SFDVKD. The CDR3 extends over 15 amino acids. The germline V and J ends were trimmed by 5 bases and 0 bases, with 10 bases remaining between them.